Only one count was recorded for the clone carrying this T cell receptor (beta chain). Stable hyperthyroid donors showed no ophthalmopathy during 18 months follow-up. The data were taken from a study of Graves' ophthalmopathy and Graves' hyperthyroidism. In the study overall: Untreated patients at initial diagnosis provided peripheral blood.

From RNA, the CDR3 regions of TCR beta chains were amplified and sequenced. Investigators did first-round RT-PCR with HTBI primers, then second-round multiplex PCR. TCRdb ran MiXCR on the multiplex PCR reads and lists one entry per CDR3 protein. The sample records some 380,000 distinct CDR3 sequences, just over 15% being singletons. This CDR3 is 14 amino acids long. Trimming cost V 5 bases and J 9 bases; bases outside gene matches: 11. Germline V lookup: CDR1 SEHNR, CDR2 FQNEAQ (reference sequence). The source is a woman aged 18-30 years with stable Graves' hyperthyroidism. Source material: peripheral blood. This chain joins TRBV7-9 and TRBJ2-7, with 9 bases that match TRBD1. Here the CDR3 DNA reads TGTGCCAGCAGCCTCGGACAGGGGAGGGGAAGGCAGTACTTC. Residues: CASSLGQGRGRQYF.